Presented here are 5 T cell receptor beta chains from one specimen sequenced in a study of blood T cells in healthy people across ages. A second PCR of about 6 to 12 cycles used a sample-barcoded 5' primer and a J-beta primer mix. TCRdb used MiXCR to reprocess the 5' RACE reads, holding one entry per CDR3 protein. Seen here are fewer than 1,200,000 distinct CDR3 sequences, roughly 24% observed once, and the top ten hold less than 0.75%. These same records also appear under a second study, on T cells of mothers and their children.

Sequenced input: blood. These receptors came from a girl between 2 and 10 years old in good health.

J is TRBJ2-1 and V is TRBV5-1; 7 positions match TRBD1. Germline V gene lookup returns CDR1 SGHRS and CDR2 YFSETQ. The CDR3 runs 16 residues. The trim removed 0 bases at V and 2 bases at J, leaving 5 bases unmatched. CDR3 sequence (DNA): TGCGCCAGCAGCTTGGAAAAGGGGGCCCCCTACAATGAGCAGTTCTTC. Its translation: CASSLEKGAPYNEQFF.

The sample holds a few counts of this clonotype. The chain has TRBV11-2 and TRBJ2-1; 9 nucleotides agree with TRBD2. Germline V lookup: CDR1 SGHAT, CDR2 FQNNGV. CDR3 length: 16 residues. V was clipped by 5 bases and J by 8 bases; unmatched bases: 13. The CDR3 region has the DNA TGTGCCAGCAGCCCTAAGTTCGATAGCGGGAGCGATGAGCAGTTCTTC. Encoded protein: CASSPKFDSGSDEQFF.

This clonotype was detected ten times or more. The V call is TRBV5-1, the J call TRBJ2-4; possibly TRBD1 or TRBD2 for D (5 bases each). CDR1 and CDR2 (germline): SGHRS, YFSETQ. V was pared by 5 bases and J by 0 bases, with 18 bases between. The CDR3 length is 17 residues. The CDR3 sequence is CASRPTTGGIAKNIQYF. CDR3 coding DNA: TGCGCCAGCAGACCTACAACAGGAGGAATAGCCAAAAACATTCAGTACTTC.

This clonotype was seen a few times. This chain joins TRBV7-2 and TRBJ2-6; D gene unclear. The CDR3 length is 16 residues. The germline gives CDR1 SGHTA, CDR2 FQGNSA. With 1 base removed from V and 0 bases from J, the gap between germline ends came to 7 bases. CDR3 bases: TGTGCCAGCAGCTTAGTGGGCGCCTCTGGGGCCAACGTCCTGACTTTC. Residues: CASSLVGASGANVLTF.

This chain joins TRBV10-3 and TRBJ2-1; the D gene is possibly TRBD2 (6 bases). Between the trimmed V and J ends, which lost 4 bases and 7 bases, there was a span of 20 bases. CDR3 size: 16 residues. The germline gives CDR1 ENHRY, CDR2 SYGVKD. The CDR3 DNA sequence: TGTGCCATCAGTGCCGTATCGGGGGTTTTTCGGAATGAGCAGTTCTTC. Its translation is CAISAVSGVFRNEQFF.